What follows describes a single T cell receptor beta chain. This CDR3 is 14 amino acids long. V was clipped by 7 bases and J by 4 bases, with 20 bases between them. Germline CDR1 is GTSNPN and CDR2 is SVGIG (reference sequence). Using immunoSEQ multiplex PCR, the repertoire was profiled, and TCRdb retains in-frame clones only, with some absent. In the table there are about 660,000 clones, approximately 87% of which are singletons. The data stem from a study of shared T cell receptors in the human thymus. The same sample was also studied in work on human thymus T cells. As that study records: From resections taken during corrective heart surgery, the thymus tissue was obtained. Among thymic and blood repertoires, usage of V and J genes appeared biased. The related literature has documented a marked overlap of thymic repertoires among unrelated individuals.

The chain joins TRBV30 to TRBJ2-7; D might be TRBD2 (5 bases). The sequencing input was thymocytes. The sequence was obtained from a boy in the first two years of life with a congenital heart defect. The DNA for the CDR3 is TGTGCCTTCCGACGGGGTATACTTGTGTACGAGCAGTACTTC. This translates into CAFRRGILVYEQYF.